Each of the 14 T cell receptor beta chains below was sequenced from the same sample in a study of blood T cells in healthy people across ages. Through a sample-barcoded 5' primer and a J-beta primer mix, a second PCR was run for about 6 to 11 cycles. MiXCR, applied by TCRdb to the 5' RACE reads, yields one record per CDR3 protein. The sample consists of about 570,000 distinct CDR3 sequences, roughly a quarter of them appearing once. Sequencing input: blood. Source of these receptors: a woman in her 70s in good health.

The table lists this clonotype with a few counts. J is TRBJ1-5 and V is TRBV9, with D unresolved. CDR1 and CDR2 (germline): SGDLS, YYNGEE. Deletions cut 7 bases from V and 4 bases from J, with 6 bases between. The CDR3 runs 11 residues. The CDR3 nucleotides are TGTGCCAGCCCCCGTAATCAGCCCCAGCATTTT. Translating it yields CASPRNQPQHF.

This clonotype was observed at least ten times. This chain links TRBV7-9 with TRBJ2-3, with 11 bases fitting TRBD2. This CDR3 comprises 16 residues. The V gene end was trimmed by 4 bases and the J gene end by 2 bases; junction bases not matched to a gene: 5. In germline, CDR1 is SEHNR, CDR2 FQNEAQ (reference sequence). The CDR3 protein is CASSSGLAGFTDTQYF. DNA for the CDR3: TGTGCCAGCAGCTCCGGACTAGCGGGCTTCACAGATACGCAGTATTTT.

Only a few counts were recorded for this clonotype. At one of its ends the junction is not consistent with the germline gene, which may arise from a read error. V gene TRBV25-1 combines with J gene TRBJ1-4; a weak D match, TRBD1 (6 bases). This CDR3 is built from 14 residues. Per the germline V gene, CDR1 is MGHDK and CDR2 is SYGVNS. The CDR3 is CASCEGGSGEKLFF. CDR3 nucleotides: TGTGCCAGCTGTGAGGGGGGATCCGGTGAAAAACTGTTTTTT.

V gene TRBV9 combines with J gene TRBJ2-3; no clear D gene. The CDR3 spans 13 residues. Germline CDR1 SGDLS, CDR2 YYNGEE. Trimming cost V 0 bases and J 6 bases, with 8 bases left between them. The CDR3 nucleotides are TGTGCCAGCAGCGTAGGGGGATTGGATACGCAGTATTTT. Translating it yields CASSVGGLDTQYF.

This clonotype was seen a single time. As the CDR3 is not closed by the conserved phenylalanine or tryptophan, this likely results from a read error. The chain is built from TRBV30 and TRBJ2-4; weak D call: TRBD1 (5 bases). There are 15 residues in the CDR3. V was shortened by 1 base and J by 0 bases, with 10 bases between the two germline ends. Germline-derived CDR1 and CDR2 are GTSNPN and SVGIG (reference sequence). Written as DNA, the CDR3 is TGTGCCTGGAGTGGCCAGGGTATAGCCAAAAACATTCAGTACCTC. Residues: CAWSGQGIAKNIQYL.

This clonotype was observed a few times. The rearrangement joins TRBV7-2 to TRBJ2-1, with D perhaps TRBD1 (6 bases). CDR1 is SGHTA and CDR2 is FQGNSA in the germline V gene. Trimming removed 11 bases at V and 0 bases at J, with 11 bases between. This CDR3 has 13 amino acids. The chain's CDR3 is CAAGVSSYNEQFF. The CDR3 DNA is TGTGCCGCAGGGGTGAGCTCCTACAATGAGCAGTTCTTC.

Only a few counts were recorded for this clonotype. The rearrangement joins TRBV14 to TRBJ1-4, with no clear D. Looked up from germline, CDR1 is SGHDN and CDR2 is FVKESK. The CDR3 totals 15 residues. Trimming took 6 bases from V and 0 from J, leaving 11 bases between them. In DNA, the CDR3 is TGTGCCAGCAGTCCGATAGGGACAACTAATGAAAAACTGTTTTTT. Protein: CASSPIGTTNEKLFF. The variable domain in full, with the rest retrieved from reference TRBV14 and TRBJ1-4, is EAGVTQFPSHSVIEKGQTVTLRCDPISGHDNLYWYRRVMGKEIKFLLHFVKESKQDESGMPNNRFLAERTGGTYSTLKVQPAELEDSGVYFCASSPIGTTNEKLFFGSGTQLSVL.

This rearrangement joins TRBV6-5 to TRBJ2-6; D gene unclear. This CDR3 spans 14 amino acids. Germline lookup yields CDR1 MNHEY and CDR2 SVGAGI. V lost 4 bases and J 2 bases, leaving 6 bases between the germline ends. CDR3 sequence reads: CASSSSTGANVLTF. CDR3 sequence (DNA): TGTGCCAGCAGTTCCAGCACTGGGGCCAACGTCCTGACTTTC.

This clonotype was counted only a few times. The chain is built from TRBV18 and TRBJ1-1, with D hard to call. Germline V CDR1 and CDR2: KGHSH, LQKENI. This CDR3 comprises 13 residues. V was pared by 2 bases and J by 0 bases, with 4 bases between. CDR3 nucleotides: TGTGCCAGCTCACCAGCTCTGAACACTGAAGCTTTCTTT. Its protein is CASSPALNTEAFF.

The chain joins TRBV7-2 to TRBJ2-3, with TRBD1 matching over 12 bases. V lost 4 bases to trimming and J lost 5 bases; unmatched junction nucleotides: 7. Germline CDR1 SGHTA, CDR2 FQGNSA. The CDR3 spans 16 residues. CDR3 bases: TGTGCCAGCAGCTCAGGGACAGGGGGCTTCGGAGATACGCAGTATTTT. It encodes CASSSGTGGFGDTQYF. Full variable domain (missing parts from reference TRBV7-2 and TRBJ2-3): GAGVSQSPSNKVTEKGKDVELRCDPISGHTALYWYRQSLGQGLEFLIYFQGNSAPDKSGLPSDRFSAERTGGSVSTLTIQRTQQEDSAVYLCASSSGTGGFGDTQYFGPGTRLTVL.

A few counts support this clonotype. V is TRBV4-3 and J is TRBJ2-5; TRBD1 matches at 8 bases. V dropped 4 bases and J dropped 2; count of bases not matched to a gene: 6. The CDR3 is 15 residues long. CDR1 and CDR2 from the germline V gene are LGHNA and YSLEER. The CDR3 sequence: CASSPQGARQETQYF. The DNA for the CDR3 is TGCGCCAGCAGCCCTCAGGGGGCGAGGCAAGAGACCCAGTACTTC.

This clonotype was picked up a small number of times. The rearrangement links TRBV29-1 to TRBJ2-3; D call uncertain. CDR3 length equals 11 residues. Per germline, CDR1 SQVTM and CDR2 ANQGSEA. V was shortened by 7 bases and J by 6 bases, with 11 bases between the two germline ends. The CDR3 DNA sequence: TGCAGCGCCCCGGTTGCGGATACGCAGTATTTT. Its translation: CSAPVADTQYF.

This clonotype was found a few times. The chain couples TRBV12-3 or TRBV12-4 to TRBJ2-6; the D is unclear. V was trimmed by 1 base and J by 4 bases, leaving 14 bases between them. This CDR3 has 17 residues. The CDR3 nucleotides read TGTGCCAGCAGTTTAGGTATTGGGTGGACCGGGGCCAACGTCCTGACTTTC. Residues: CASSLGIGWTGANVLTF.

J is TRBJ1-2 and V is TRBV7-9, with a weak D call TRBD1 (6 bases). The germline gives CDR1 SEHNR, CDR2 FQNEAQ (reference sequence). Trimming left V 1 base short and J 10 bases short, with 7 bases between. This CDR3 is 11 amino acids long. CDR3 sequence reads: CASSLVGHYTF. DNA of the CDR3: TGTGCCAGCAGCTTAGTGGGACACTACACCTTC.